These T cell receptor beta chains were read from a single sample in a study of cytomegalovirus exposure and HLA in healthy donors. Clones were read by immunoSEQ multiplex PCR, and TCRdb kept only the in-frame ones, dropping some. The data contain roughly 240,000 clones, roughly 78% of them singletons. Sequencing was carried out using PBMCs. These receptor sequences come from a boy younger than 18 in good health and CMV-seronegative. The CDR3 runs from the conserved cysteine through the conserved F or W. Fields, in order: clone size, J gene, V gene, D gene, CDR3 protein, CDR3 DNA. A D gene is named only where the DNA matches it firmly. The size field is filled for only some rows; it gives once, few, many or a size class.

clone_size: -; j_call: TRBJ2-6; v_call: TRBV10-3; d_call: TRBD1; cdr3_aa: CAISPGTGSGANVLTF; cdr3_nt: TGTGCCATCAGTCCAGGGACAGGCTCTGGGGCCAACGTCCTGACTTTC
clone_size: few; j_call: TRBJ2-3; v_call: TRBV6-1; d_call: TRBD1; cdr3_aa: CASRVGQGTISQYF; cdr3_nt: TGTGCCAGCAGAGTGGGACAGGGCACTATATCGCAGTATTTT
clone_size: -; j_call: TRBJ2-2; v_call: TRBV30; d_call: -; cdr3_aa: CAWSVRTGELFF; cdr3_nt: TGTGCCTGGAGTGTACGGACCGGGGAGCTGTTTTTT
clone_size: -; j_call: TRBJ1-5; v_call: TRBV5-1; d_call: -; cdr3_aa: CASSPGQYSNQPQHF; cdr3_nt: TGCGCCAGCAGCCCAGGACAGTATAGCAATCAGCCCCAGCATTTT
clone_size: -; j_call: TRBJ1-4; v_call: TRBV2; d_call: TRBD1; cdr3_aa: CASSAIRGSNEKLFF; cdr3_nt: TGTGCCAGCAGTGCTATCAGGGGGTCTAATGAAAAACTGTTTTTT
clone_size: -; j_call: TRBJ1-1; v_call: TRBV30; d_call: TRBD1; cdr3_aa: CAWSVAAGGLGTEAFF; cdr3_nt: TGTGCCTGGAGTGTAGCGGCAGGGGGCTTGGGCACTGAAGCTTTCTTT
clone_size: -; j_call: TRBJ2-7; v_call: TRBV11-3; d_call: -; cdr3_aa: CASSFGDRTSYEQYF; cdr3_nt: TGTGCCAGCAGCTTTGGCGACAGAACTTCCTACGAGCAGTACTTC
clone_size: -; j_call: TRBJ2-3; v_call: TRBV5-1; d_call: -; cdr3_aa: CASQRPNSRDTQYF; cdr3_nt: TGCGCCAGCCAAAGACCGAACAGTAGGGATACGCAGTATTTT
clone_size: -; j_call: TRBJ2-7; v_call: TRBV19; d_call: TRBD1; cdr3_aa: CASSIVGTGGNEQYF; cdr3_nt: TGTGCCAGTAGTATAGTTGGGACAGGGGGGAACGAGCAGTACTTC
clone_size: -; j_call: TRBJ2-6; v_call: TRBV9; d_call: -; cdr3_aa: CASSVASGGANVLTF; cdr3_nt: TGTGCCAGCAGCGTAGCTTCGGGTGGGGCCAACGTCCTGACTTTC
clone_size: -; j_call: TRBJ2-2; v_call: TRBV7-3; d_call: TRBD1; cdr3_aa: CASSSQTGGNTGELFF; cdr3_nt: TGTGCCAGCAGCTCCCAAACAGGGGGGAACACCGGGGAGCTGTTTTTT
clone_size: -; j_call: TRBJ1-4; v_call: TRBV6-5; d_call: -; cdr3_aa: CASSRPARGEKLFF; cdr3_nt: TGTGCCAGCAGTCGTCCGGCCAGAGGGGAAAAACTGTTTTTT
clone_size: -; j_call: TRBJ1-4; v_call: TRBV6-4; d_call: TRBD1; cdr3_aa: CASSRDRENEKLFF; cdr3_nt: TGTGCCAGCAGCCGGGACAGGGAAAATGAAAAACTGTTTTTT
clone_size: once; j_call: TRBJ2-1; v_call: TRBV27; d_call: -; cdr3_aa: CASSFTLSNEQFF; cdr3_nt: TGTGCCAGCAGTTTTACCCTTAGCAATGAGCAGTTCTTC
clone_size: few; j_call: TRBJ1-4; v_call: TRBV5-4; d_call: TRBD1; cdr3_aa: CASSQTGTNEKLFF; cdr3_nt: TGTGCCAGCAGCCAGACAGGGACTAATGAAAAACTGTTTTTT
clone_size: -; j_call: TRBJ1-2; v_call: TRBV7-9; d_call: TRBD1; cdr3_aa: CASRQIGTATNYGYTF; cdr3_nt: TGTGCCAGCAGACAAATTGGGACAGCGACTAACTATGGCTACACCTTC
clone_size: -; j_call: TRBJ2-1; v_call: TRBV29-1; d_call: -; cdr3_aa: CSVDYQRPHNEQFF; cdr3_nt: TGCAGCGTTGATTATCAGCGGCCCCACAATGAGCAGTTCTTC
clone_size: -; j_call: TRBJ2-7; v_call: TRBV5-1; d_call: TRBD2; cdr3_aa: CASSRGSLPSEQYF; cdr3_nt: TGCGCCAGCAGCCGCGGGAGTCTTCCCTCCGAGCAGTACTTC